This T cell receptor beta chain comes out of a study of identical twins. Template switching, a step in the protocol, added a universal primer site, and cDNA carried unique molecular identifiers. TCRdb reprocessed the 5' RACE reads via MiXCR and lists one record per CDR3 protein. The sample consists of a few hundred thousand distinct CDR3 sequences, more than 9% of them appearing once. The CDR3 spans 18 residues. CDR1 is LGHNA and CDR2 is YSLEER in the germline V gene. V lost 1 base, J lost 3 bases, and 3 bases stayed unmatched. The data were also submitted as part of a second study, on yellow fever vaccine responses in identical twins.

Sequencing input: PBMCs. V gene TRBV4-3 combines with J gene TRBJ2-2, with 15 bases that match TRBD2. This TCR came from a woman aged 18-29 years in good health. The CDR3 sequence is CASSQGTSGRADTGELFF. The CDR3 DNA reads as TGCGCCAGCAGCCAAGGGACTAGCGGGAGGGCCGACACCGGGGAGCTGTTTTTT.